What follows is one TCR beta chain and its context. The antigen is unknown. Per the original methods: Junction-only immunoSEQ sequences carried no quality scores, so filtering differed. Repertoires were generated with immunoSEQ multiplex PCR, while TCRdb's copy carries only in-frame clones and drops some. The V and J calls and clone size are taken from that table; D and trimming were inferred from the DNA. The table records roughly 2.2 million clones, approximately 90% of them present only once. This record comes from a study of shared clonotypes between healthy human individuals. Overall study context: Three plates each covered CD4 naive and memory; CD8 naive two, CD8 memory one.

Broader study findings: Sample collection involved blood only; tissue repertoires are likely different.

Both subsets, CD45RA+ naive and CD45RA-negative memory, were split from the CD4+ cells. This clonotype originated in a man between 18 and 35 years old in good health. Some clones in this sample may be carry-over from other donors' samples. Source material: naive CD4+ T cells from PBMCs. Subset meaning: CD45RA+ positively selected.

Written as DNA, the CDR3 is TGCGCCAGCAGCCAAGATGTGCGAACAGAGACCCAGTACTTC. Its protein product is CASSQDVRTETQYF. The rearrangement joins TRBV4-3 to TRBJ2-5, with D unclear. The CDR3 loop spans 14 amino acids. The germline V and J ends were trimmed by 0 bases and 4 bases, with 9 bases remaining between them. Germline CDR1 and CDR2: LGHNA and YSLEER.